Listed below are T cell receptor beta chains from one sample, sequenced in a study of blood T cell repertoires in COVID-19. Libraries were prepared by immunoSEQ multiplex PCR; TCRdb keeps only in-frame clonotypes and omits some of them. Of fewer than 300,000 clones listed, more than 80% were seen once; the top ten hold around 1.1%. Sequencing input: PBMCs or T cells enriched from blood (not recorded which). Every receptor here comes from a woman in her 30s who had recovered from COVID-19. CDR3s leave out the opening cysteine and the closing phenylalanine or tryptophan.

cdr3_aa	v_call	j_call	cdr3_length
ASSLGVRQGVDYGYT	TRBV11-2	TRBJ1-2	15
AISDPGQGTSPQH	TRBV10-3	TRBJ1-5	13
ATSRESADSGNTIY	TRBV15	TRBJ1-3	14
ASSAPTGTGAVKLF	TRBV5-5	TRBJ1-4	14
ASSFLAGGKDEQF	TRBV27	TRBJ2-1	13
ASSPNLSPYGYT	TRBV18	TRBJ1-2	12
ASSPLDRSEQY	TRBV18	TRBJ2-7	11
ASSNRRGSYNSPLH	TRBV28	TRBJ1-6	14
ASSQARQGVAGGWYEQY	TRBV4-3	TRBJ2-7	17
AWRIQGKVNEAF	TRBV30	TRBJ1-1	12
ASSLALGDSGNTIY	TRBV5-1	TRBJ1-3	14
ASSITSASYEQY	TRBV19	TRBJ2-7	12
ASSELAGGPDTQY	TRBV6-1	TRBJ2-3	13
ASSHGRVGELF	TRBV3-1/TRBV3-2	TRBJ2-2	11
ASSLRTDTQY	TRBV7-2	TRBJ2-3	10
SARDKYEQY	TRBV20-1	TRBJ2-7	9
ASSLAGRAGGNEQF	TRBV7-2	TRBJ2-1	14
ASRRTGENTEAF	TRBV6-5	TRBJ1-1	12
ASSLTGLNEQF	TRBV19	TRBJ2-1	11
ASSSIAGAPDTQY	TRBV7-3	TRBJ2-3	13
ASSVDQSGNTIY	TRBV9	TRBJ1-3	12
AWSLGQGNEKLF	TRBV30	TRBJ1-4	12
ASSLGSLKETQY	TRBV7-8	TRBJ2-5	12
ASSPTGGGTPEKLF	TRBV19	TRBJ1-4	14
ASSLSGALPWGNEQF	TRBV28	TRBJ2-1	15
ASSEDPGTDNSPLH	TRBV25-1	TRBJ1-6	14
ASSIKGDYGYT	TRBV19	TRBJ1-2	11
ASSQSSGLNQPQH	TRBV23-1	TRBJ1-5	13
ASSQDQDRAAPEAF	TRBV4-2	TRBJ1-1	14
ASSVSGGPGDTQY	TRBV9	TRBJ2-3	13
ASSYGRGNEQF	TRBV6-5	TRBJ2-1	11
ASSLGGRVDQPQH	TRBV7-9	TRBJ1-5	13
ASSTPGQEIGNTIY	TRBV28	TRBJ1-3	14
ATPPGTGGANYGYT	TRBV28	TRBJ1-2	14